In this sample, the clone carrying this TCR beta chain turned up many times. The antigen remains undetermined. V was clipped by 1 base and J by 8 bases; unmatched bases: 7. The CDR3 is 16 amino acids. Per the germline V gene, CDR1 is WSHSY and CDR2 is SAAADI. The library targeted TCRbeta and was prepared with unique molecular identifiers. In TCRdb, the PCR reads were re-called with MiXCR into one record per CDR3 protein. This table holds around 100,000 distinct CDR3 sequences, 6% found once. These data come from a study of T-cell reconstitution after alpha-beta-depleted transplantation in children. Study-wide results and limits: Alpha-beta T cells about two months after transplant reportedly derived from several hundred expanded graft clones. After transplant, high TCRbeta diversity at day 60 in some patients arose from surviving recipient T cells and thymic progenitors. T-cell numbers and diversity one year post-transplant derived largely from freshly generated T cells.

Source: PBMCs, mostly from graft donor cells, taken 60 days after TCRalphabeta/CD19-depleted stem cell transplant. The sequence came from a female patient aged 2-9 years who had a stem cell transplant for Fanconi anemia, so the T cells may come from the graft donor. The gene calls are TRBV10-2 and TRBJ2-1; 11 nucleotides align to TRBD1. Here the CDR3 reads CASSEWPGQGDHEQFF. CDR3 bases: TGCGCCAGCAGTGAGTGGCCGGGACAGGGGGACCATGAGCAGTTCTTC.